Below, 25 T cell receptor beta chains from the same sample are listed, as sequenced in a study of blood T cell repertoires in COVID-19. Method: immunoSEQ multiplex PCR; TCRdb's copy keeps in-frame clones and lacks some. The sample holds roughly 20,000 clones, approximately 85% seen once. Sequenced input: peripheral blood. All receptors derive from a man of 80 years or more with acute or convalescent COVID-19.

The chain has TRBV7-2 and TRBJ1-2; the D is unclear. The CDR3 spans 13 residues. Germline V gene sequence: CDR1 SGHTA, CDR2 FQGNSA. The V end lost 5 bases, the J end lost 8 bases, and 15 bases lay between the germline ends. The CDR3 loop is CASSDGLSDGYTF. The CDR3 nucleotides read TGTGCCAGCAGCGACGGACTAAGCGACGGCTACACCTTC.

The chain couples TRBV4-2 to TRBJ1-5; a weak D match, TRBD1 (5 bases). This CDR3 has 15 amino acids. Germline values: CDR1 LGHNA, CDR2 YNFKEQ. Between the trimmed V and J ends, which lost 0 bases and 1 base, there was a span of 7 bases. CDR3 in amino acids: CASSQDRASNQPQHF. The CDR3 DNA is TGTGCCAGCAGCCAAGACAGGGCGAGCAATCAGCCCCAGCATTTT.

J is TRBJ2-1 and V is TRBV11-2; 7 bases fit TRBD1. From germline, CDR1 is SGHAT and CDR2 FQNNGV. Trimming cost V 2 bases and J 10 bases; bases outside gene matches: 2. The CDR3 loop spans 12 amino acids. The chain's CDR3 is CASSLNRGEQFF. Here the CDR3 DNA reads TGTGCCAGCAGCTTAAACAGGGGAGAGCAGTTCTTC.

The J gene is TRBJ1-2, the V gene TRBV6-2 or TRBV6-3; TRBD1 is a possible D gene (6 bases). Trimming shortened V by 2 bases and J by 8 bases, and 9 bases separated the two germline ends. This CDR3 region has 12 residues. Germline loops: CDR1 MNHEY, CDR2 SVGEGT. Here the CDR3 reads CASSYEGEGYTF. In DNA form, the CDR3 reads TGTGCCAGCAGTTACGAGGGGGAAGGCTACACCTTC.

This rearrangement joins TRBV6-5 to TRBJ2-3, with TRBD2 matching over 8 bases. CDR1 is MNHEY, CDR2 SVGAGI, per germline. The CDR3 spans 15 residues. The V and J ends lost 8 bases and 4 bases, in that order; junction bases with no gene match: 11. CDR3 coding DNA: TGTGCCAGCGGCCCTACTAGCGGAGGGGCAGATACGCAGTATTTT. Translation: CASGPTSGGADTQYF.

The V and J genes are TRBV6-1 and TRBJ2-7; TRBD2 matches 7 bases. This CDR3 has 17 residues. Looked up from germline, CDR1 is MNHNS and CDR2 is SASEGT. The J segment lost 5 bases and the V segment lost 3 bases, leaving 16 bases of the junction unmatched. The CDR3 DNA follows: TGTGCCAGCAGTGATTTAAGCCGAGGCGGGAGTAACCACGAGCAGTACTTC. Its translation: CASSDLSRGGSNHEQYF.

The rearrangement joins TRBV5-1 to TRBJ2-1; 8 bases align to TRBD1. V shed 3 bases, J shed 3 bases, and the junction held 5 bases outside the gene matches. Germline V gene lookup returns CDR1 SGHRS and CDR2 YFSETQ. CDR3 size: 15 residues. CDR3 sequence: CASSSPGQGYNEQFF. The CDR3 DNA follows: TGCGCCAGCAGCTCGCCTGGACAGGGCTACAATGAGCAGTTCTTC. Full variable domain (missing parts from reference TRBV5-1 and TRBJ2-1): KAGVTQTPRYLIKTRGQQVTLSCSPISGHRSVSWYQQTPGQGLQFLFEYFSETQRNKGNFPGRFSGRQFSNSRSEMNVSTLELGDSALYLCASSSPGQGYNEQFFGPGTRLTVL.

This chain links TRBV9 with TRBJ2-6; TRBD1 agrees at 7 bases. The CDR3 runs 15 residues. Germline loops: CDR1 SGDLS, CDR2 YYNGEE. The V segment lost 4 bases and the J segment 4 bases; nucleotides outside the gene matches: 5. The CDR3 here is CASSRQGYGANVLTF. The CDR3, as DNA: TGTGCCAGCAGCAGACAGGGTTACGGGGCCAACGTCCTGACTTTC. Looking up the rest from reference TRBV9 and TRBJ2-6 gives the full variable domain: DSGVTQTPKHLITATGQRVTLRCSPRSGDLSVYWYQQSLDQGLQFLIQYYNGEERAKGNILERFSAQQFPDLHSELNLSSLELGDSALYFCASSRQGYGANVLTFGAGSRLTVL.

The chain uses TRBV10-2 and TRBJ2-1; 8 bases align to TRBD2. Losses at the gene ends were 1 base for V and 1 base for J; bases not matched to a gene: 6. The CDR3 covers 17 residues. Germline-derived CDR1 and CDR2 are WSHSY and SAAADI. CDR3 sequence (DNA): TGCGCCAGCAGTGAGTTTAGAGCGGGGGCATCCTACAATGAGCAGTTCTTC. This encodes CASSEFRAGASYNEQFF.

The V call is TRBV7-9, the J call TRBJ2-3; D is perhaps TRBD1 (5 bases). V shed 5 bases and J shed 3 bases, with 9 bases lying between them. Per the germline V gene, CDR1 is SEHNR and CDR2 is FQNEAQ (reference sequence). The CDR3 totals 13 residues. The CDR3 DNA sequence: TGTGCCAGCAGCACAGGATCTACAGATACGCAGTATTTT. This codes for CASSTGSTDTQYF.

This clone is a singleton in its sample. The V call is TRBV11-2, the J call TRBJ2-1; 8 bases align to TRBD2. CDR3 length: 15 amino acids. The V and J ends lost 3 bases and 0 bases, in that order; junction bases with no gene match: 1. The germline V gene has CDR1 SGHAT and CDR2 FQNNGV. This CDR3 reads CASSFSGGSYNEQFF. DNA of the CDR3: TGTGCCAGCAGCTTCAGCGGGGGCTCCTACAATGAGCAGTTCTTC.

CDR3 residues: CSASFAGNITYEQYF. The CDR3 region has the DNA TGCAGTGCTAGTTTCGCGGGTAATATAACCTACGAGCAGTACTTC. This sequence joins TRBV20-1 and TRBJ2-7, with D possibly matching TRBD2 (5 bases). Between the trimmed V and J ends, which lost 3 bases and 2 bases, there was a span of 17 bases. The CDR3 is made up of 15 amino acids. Germline values: CDR1 DFQATT, CDR2 SNEGSKA (reference sequence).

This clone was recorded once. This CDR3 reads CASSDSRGLDTDTQYF. As DNA, the CDR3 is TGCGCCAGCAGCGATTCGAGGGGACTAGACACAGATACGCAGTATTTT. The V gene is TRBV5-1, the J gene TRBJ2-3; TRBD2 aligns across 8 bases. This CDR3 comprises 16 residues. The V segment lost 4 bases and the J segment 2 bases; nucleotides outside the gene matches: 9. Germline CDR1 is SGHRS and CDR2 is YFSETQ.

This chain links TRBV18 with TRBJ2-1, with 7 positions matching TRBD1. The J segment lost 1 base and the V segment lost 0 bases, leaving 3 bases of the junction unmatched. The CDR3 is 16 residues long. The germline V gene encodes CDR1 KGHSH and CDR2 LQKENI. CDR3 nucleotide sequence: TGTGCCAGCTCACCACCCTTGACAGGGTCCTACAATGAGCAGTTCTTC. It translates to CASSPPLTGSYNEQFF. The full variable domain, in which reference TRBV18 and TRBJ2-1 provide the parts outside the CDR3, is NAGVMQNPRHLVRRRGQEARLRCSPMKGHSHVYWYRQLPEEGLKFMVYLQKENIIDESGMPKERFSAEFPKEGPSILRIQQVVRGDSAAYFCASSPPLTGSYNEQFFGPGTRLTVL.

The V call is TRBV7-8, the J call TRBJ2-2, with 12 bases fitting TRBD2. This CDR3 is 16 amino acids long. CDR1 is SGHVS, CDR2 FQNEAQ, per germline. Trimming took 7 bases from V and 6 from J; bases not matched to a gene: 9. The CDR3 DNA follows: TGTGCCAGCACCCCAACGACTAGCGGGAGATCCGGGGAGCTGTTTTTT. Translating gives CASTPTTSGRSGELFF.

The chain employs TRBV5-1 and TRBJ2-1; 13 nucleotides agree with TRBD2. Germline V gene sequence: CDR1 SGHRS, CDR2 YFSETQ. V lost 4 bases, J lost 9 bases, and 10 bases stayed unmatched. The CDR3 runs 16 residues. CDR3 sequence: CASSDRTSGRGTEQFF. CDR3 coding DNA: TGCGCCAGCAGCGACCGAACTAGCGGGAGGGGAACTGAGCAGTTCTTC.

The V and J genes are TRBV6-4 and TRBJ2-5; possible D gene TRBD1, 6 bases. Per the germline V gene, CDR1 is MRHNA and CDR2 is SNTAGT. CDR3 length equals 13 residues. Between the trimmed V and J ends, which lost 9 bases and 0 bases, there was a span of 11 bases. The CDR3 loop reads CARVRGNQETQYF. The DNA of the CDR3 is TGTGCCAGGGTGAGGGGGAACCAAGAGACCCAGTACTTC.

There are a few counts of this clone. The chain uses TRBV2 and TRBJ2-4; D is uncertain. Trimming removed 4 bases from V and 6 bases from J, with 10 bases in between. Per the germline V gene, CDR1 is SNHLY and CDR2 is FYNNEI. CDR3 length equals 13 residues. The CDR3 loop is CASSVERGNIQYF. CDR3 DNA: TGTGCCAGCAGTGTTGAGCGAGGAAACATTCAGTACTTC.

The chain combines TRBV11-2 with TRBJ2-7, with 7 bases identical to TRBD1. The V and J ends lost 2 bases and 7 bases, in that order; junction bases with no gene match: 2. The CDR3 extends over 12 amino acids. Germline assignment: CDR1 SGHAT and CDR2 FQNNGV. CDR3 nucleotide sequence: TGTGCCAGCAGCTTACCAGGGGGTGAGCAGTACTTC. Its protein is CASSLPGGEQYF.

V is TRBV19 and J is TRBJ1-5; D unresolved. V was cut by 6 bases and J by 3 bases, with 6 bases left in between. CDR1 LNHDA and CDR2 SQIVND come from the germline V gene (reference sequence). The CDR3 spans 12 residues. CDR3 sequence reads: CASSYSNQPQHF. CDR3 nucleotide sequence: TGTGCCAGTAGCTATTCCAATCAGCCCCAGCATTTT.

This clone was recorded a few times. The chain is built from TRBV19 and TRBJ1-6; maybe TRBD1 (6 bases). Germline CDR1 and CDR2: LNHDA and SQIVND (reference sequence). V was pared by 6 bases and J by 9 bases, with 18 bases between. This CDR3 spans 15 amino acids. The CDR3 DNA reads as TGTGCCAGTAGGACTACAGGGTCTAGTTTTTCACCCCTCCACTTT. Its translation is CASRTTGSSFSPLHF.

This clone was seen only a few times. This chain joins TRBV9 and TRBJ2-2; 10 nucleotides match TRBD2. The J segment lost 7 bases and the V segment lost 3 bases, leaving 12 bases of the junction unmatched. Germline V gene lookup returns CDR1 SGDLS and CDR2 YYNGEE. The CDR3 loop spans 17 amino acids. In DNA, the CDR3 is TGTGCCAGCAGCGGGAGGACTAGCGGTCCTGTCTACGGGGAGCTGTTTTTT. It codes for CASSGRTSGPVYGELFF.

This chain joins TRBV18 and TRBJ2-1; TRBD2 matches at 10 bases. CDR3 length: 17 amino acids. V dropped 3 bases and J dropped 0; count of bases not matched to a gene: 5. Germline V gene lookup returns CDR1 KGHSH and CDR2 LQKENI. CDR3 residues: CASSPGTSVYSYNEQFF. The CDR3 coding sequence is TGTGCCAGCTCACCTGGGACTAGCGTCTACTCCTACAATGAGCAGTTCTTC.

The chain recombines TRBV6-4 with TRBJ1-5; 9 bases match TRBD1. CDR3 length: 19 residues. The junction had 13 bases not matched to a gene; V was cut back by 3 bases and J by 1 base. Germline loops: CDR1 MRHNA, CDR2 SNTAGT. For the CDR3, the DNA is TGTGCCAGCAGTGAATGTGGGACAGGGAAGGAGGGAAGCAATCAGCCCCAGCATTTT. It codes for CASSECGTGKEGSNQPQHF.

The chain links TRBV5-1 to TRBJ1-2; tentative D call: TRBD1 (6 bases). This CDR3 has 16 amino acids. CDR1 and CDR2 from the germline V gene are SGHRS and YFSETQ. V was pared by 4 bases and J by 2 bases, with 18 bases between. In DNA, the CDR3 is TGCGCCAGCAGCCTATATCCCTTACAGGGAAACTATGGCTACACCTTC. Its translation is CASSLYPLQGNYGYTF.